The 6 T cell receptor beta chains below come from one sample, sequenced in a study of cytomegalovirus exposure and HLA in healthy donors. The PCR ran on 60 Vbeta and 13 Jbeta primers. The assay was immunoSEQ multiplex PCR, and TCRdb's table has in-frame clones only and misses some. Of 120,000 or so clones listed, 81% were seen once; the top ten hold under 2%. Sequenced: PBMCs. These receptors all stem from a man aged 18 to 29 in good health and CMV-seronegative.

This clone was picked up one time. The chain recombines TRBV5-4 with TRBJ2-1, with 8 bases that match TRBD1. J lost 6 bases, V lost 7 bases, and 9 bases had no gene match. CDR1 is SGHNT, CDR2 YYREEE, per germline (reference sequence). The CDR3 extends over 14 amino acids. The CDR3 sequence is CASAPGQGANEQFF. The CDR3 DNA sequence: TGTGCCAGCGCACCTGGACAGGGCGCCAATGAGCAGTTCTTC.

V gene TRBV6-6 combines with J gene TRBJ2-1; the D gene is possibly TRBD2 (5 bases). Deletions cut 7 bases from V and 7 bases from J, with 14 bases between. The CDR3 has 13 amino acids. Germline-derived CDR1 and CDR2 are MNHNY and SVGAGI (reference sequence). CDR3 sequence reads: CASTPPSRNEQFF. The CDR3 bases are TGTGCCAGCACCCCCCCTAGCAGGAATGAGCAGTTCTTC.

In its sample, this clone was seen a few times. The chain is built from TRBV7-3 and TRBJ2-7, with 8 bases matching TRBD1. CDR1 and CDR2 from the germline V gene are SGHTA and FQGTGA. This CDR3 contains 16 residues. The V segment lost 5 bases and the J segment 0 bases; nucleotides outside the gene matches: 9. CDR3 in amino acids: CASSPDRDRSSYEQYF. The CDR3 coding sequence is TGTGCCAGCAGCCCCGACCGGGACAGGAGCTCCTACGAGCAGTACTTC.

This clone turned up a few times. The rearrangement joins TRBV6-5 to TRBJ1-3; D gene ambiguous. The V and J ends lost 0 bases and 4 bases respectively, with 10 bases between them. Germline V gives CDR1 MNHEY, CDR2 SVGAGI. CDR3 size: 15 residues. CDR3 bases: TGTGCCAGCAGTTACTCTCGTGGGCCCGGAAACACCATATATTTT. The encoded protein is CASSYSRGPGNTIYF.

This clone has only a few counts. The CDR3 sequence: CASSLVGRGEPQHF. The CDR3 region has the DNA TGTGCCAGCAGCTTGGTAGGGCGCGGGGAGCCCCAGCATTTT. V and J are TRBV5-6 and TRBJ1-5; no firm D call. CDR3 length equals 14 residues. V was cut by 0 bases and J by 8 bases, with 12 bases left in between. Germline lookup yields CDR1 SGHDT and CDR2 YYEEEE.

V and J are TRBV18 and TRBJ1-1; weak D call: TRBD1 (5 bases). CDR3 length equals 14 residues. The ends were cut back, 1 base at V and 4 bases at J, with 10 bases in the middle. Germline V gives CDR1 KGHSH, CDR2 LQKENI. The CDR3 sequence is CASSPQGDTTEAFF. CDR3 nucleotides: TGTGCCAGCTCACCACAAGGGGATACCACTGAAGCTTTCTTT.